The 5 T cell receptor beta chains below were found in one sample sequenced in a study of blood T cell repertoires in COVID-19. Profiling relied on immunoSEQ multiplex PCR, and the TCRdb table lists in-frame clones only, not all of them. This table has 150,000 to 170,000 clones, about 88% appearing once. The sample taken for sequencing was PBMCs or T cells enriched from blood (not recorded which). These receptors were obtained from a man in his fifties who had recovered from COVID-19.

The rearrangement joins TRBV5-6 to TRBJ1-5; 7 bases align to TRBD1. The CDR3 length is 15 residues. Per the germline V gene, CDR1 is SGHDT and CDR2 is YYEEEE. After removal of 3 bases from V and 3 bases from J, the junction contained 6 bases not matched to a gene. CDR3 sequence: CASSSTGIFNQPQHF. The CDR3 nucleotides read TGTGCCAGCAGCTCGACAGGGATCTTCAATCAGCCCCAGCATTTT.

The V call is TRBV7-6, the J call TRBJ2-1; TRBD2 aligns across 9 bases. The CDR3 totals 15 residues. The trim removed 3 bases at V and 2 bases at J, leaving 2 bases unmatched. The germline CDR1 and CDR2 sequences are SGHVS and FNYEAQ. The CDR3 is CASSFGTSTYNEQFF. The CDR3 DNA reads as TGTGCCAGCAGCTTCGGGACTAGCACCTACAATGAGCAGTTCTTC.

CDR3 amino acids: CASSQSPGDYEQYF. The CDR3 nucleotides are TGTGCCAGCTCCCAGAGCCCCGGGGACTACGAGCAGTACTTC. The rearrangement links TRBV18 to TRBJ2-7, with a possible D match to TRBD2 (5 bases). Germline CDR1 and CDR2: KGHSH and LQKENI. V lost 6 bases, J lost 3 bases, and 15 bases lay in between. The CDR3 totals 14 residues.

The chain is built from TRBV9 and TRBJ2-2; 8 bases are shared with TRBD2. CDR3 length equals 18 residues. The ends lost 0 bases at V and 2 bases at J; junction bases unmatched: 9. CDR1 and CDR2 from the germline V gene are SGDLS and YYNGEE. In DNA form, the CDR3 reads TGTGCCAGCAGCGTAGCTGGTATGGCGGGGGGAAACACCGGGGAGCTGTTTTTT. Encoded protein: CASSVAGMAGGNTGELFF.

The rearrangement uses TRBV12-3 or TRBV12-4 and TRBJ2-7; D gene unclear. This CDR3 contains 13 residues. The V and J ends lost 3 bases and 3 bases respectively, with 9 bases between them. As DNA, the CDR3 is TGTGCCAGCAGTTTTGGTCAGGACTACGAGCAGTACTTC. Its protein is CASSFGQDYEQYF.